Presented here are 18 T cell receptor beta chains from one specimen sequenced in a study of human T cells and chemical hapten exposure. Described time point: patch test 2, 6 weeks after DPC sensitization. Described treatment: therapeutic diphenylcyclopropenone sensitization with weekly scalp DPC. TCRdb fed the RACE reads into MiXCR, producing one record per CDR3 protein. The sample lists a few hundred thousand distinct CDR3 sequences, about 6.3% occurring once. The input for sequencing was whole blood, taken in connection with sensitization to the hapten diphenylcyclopropenone (DPC). The receptors here all came from a woman in her late teens or twenties with alopecia areata. Some clones in this sample may be carry-over from other donors' samples.

This clonotype was seen only a few times. The chain carries TRBV25-1 and TRBJ2-3; no firm D call. V was shortened by 3 bases and J by 0 bases, with 13 bases between the two germline ends. CDR1 and CDR2 (germline): MGHDK, SYGVNS. There are 16 residues in the CDR3. CDR3 sequence reads: CASSDKPSYSTDTQYF. Written as DNA, the CDR3 is TGTGCCAGCAGTGATAAGCCATCCTACAGCACAGATACGCAGTATTTT.

This clonotype was seen at least ten times. The V call is TRBV7-2, the J call TRBJ1-1; D is undetermined. This CDR3 spans 12 amino acids. CDR1 and CDR2 from the germline V gene are SGHTA and FQGNSA. V lost 1 base, J lost 5 bases, and 5 bases lay in between. CDR3 in amino acids: CASSLGPTEAFF. In DNA form, the CDR3 reads TGTGCCAGCAGCTTAGGCCCTACTGAAGCTTTCTTT. The whole variable domain, filled in from reference TRBV7-2 and TRBJ1-1, reads GAGVSQSPSNKVTEKGKDVELRCDPISGHTALYWYRQSLGQGLEFLIYFQGNSAPDKSGLPSDRFSAERTGGSVSTLTIQRTQQEDSAVYLCASSLGPTEAFFGQGTRLTVV.

The chain carries TRBV24-1 and TRBJ2-2, with D maybe TRBD1 (6 bases). CDR1 KGHDR and CDR2 SFDVKD come from the germline V gene. V shed 9 bases and J shed 6 bases, with 13 bases lying between them. This CDR3 comprises 13 residues. DNA of the CDR3: TGTGCCACCCCAGGGGCGAGGGCCGGGGAGCTGTTTTTT. It codes for CATPGARAGELFF.

This clonotype was counted between two and nine times. The genes are TRBV11-1 and TRBJ1-2; tentatively, D is TRBD1 (5 bases). Germline CDR1 is SGHAT and CDR2 is FQDESV (reference sequence). Trimming stripped 1 base from V and 3 bases from J, with 9 bases between. The CDR3 loop spans 14 amino acids. The CDR3, as DNA: TGTGCCAGCAGCTTAGGTTGGGGCGACTATGGCTACACCTTC. It specifies CASSLGWGDYGYTF.

This clonotype was picked up a small number of times. The chain employs TRBV20-1 and TRBJ2-1; weak D call: TRBD2 (5 bases). The length of the CDR3 is 13 residues. CDR1 is DFQATT, CDR2 SNEGSKA, per germline (reference sequence). V was pared by 5 bases and J by 0 bases, with 8 bases between. CDR3 in DNA: TGCAGTGCTGAGGGTAGCTCCTACAATGAGCAGTTCTTC. This codes for CSAEGSSYNEQFF.

This clonotype was seen many times. The chain joins TRBV28 to TRBJ1-1; no firm D call. The CDR3 sequence is 9 residues long. The ends were cut back, 5 bases at V and 7 bases at J, with 2 bases in the middle. Germline V gene data show CDR1 as MDHEN and CDR2 as SYDVKM. In DNA form, the CDR3 reads TGTGCCAGCAGTAGTGAAGCTTTCTTT. Its translation: CASSSEAFF.

As regards this clonotype: This could be a read error, since a much larger clone is one nucleotide away. This chain links TRBV5-4 with TRBJ1-1; D call uncertain. Trimming shortened V by 0 bases and J by 0 bases, and 9 bases separated the two germline ends. From germline, CDR1 is SGHNT and CDR2 YYREEE (reference sequence). The CDR3 contains 15 residues. CDR3 DNA: TGTGCCAGCAGCTTGGGGTACAGCGTGAACACTGAAGCTTTCTTT. Translation: CASSLGYSVNTEAFF.

The rearrangement links TRBV6-1 to TRBJ2-1; D unresolved. The CDR3 covers 15 residues. The V end lost 0 bases, the J end lost 4 bases, and 10 bases lay between the germline ends. The germline V gene encodes CDR1 MNHNS and CDR2 SASEGT. DNA of the CDR3: TGTGCCAGCAGTGAAGCGGGATTAAAGTACAATGAGCAGTTCTTC. Residues: CASSEAGLKYNEQFF.

This clonotype appeared many times. This rearrangement joins TRBV20-1 to TRBJ1-5; maybe TRBD1 (5 bases). The CDR3 length is 13 residues. Germline V CDR1 and CDR2: DFQATT, SNEGSKA (reference sequence). The V gene lost 3 bases and the J gene lost 3 bases, with 9 bases spanning the gap. This CDR3 reads CSASDRINQPQHF. CDR3 sequence (DNA): TGCAGTGCTAGTGACAGAATCAATCAGCCCCAGCATTTT.

V gene TRBV25-1 combines with J gene TRBJ2-7; D is ambiguous. The CDR3 contains 11 residues. CDR1 and CDR2 (germline): MGHDK, SYGVNS. Trimming removed 3 bases at V and 3 bases at J, with 3 bases between. The CDR3 sequence: CASSDGYEQYF. Here the CDR3 DNA reads TGTGCCAGCAGTGATGGCTACGAGCAGTACTTC.

This clonotype was seen at least ten times. This chain uses TRBV4-3 with TRBJ1-5; D ambiguous. Trimming removed 1 base from V and 2 bases from J, with 3 bases in between. This CDR3 comprises 13 residues. The germline V gene has CDR1 LGHNA and CDR2 YSLEER. The CDR3 sequence: CASSQGRNQPQHF. DNA of the CDR3: TGCGCCAGCAGCCAAGGTCGCAATCAGCCCCAGCATTTT.

This clonotype was seen many times. This rearrangement joins TRBV7-3 to TRBJ1-1; D remains unclear. The V end lost 4 bases, the J end lost 4 bases, and 10 bases lay between the germline ends. This CDR3 is built from 13 residues. The germline V gene encodes CDR1 SGHTA and CDR2 FQGTGA. The CDR3, as DNA: TGTGCCAGCAGCTCCCTCCTCGGCACTGAAGCTTTCTTT. Translating it yields CASSSLLGTEAFF.

Concerning this clonotype: A read error may produce the germline difference seen at one junction end. The chain recombines TRBV10-2 with TRBJ2-5; the D is unclear. CDR3 length equals 13 residues. Germline-derived CDR1 and CDR2 are WSHSY and SAAADI. CDR3 nucleotides: TGCGCAAGCAGTGAGGCTAGTCAAGAGACCCAGTACTTC. Translated: CASSEASQETQYF.

The V and J genes are TRBV20-1 and TRBJ1-5, with D possibly being TRBD1 (5 bases). Germline V gives CDR1 DFQATT, CDR2 SNEGSKA (reference sequence). The CDR3 totals 14 residues. The germline V and J ends were trimmed by 6 bases and 1 base, with 13 bases remaining between them. In DNA form, the CDR3 reads TGCAGTGCCGGGCTGGGGGGAAGCAATCAGCCCCAGCATTTT. Residues: CSAGLGGSNQPQHF.

This clonotype was observed at least ten times. This chain joins TRBV7-9 and TRBJ1-2; D call uncertain. Trimming took off 4 bases at V and 7 bases at J, with 16 bases between the two ends. Germline V CDR1 and CDR2: SEHNR, FQNEAQ (reference sequence). This CDR3 contains 14 residues. The chain's CDR3 is CASSSLYGAGGYTF. Here the CDR3 DNA reads TGTGCCAGCAGCTCCCTTTATGGCGCAGGTGGCTACACCTTC.

V usage is TRBV29-1 and J usage is TRBJ1-1; 10 bases match TRBD1. Unmatched junction bases numbered 2, after V lost 4 bases and J lost 6 bases. Germline V CDR1 and CDR2: SQVTM, ANQGSEA. The CDR3 has 12 residues. The CDR3 spells CSVGDRGPEAFF. In DNA form, the CDR3 reads TGCAGCGTTGGGGACAGGGGACCTGAAGCTTTCTTT.

This clonotype was counted at least ten times. The chain combines TRBV28 with TRBJ1-5; a weak D match, TRBD1 (5 bases). Between the trimmed V and J ends, which lost 7 bases and 2 bases, there was a span of 15 bases. The V gene's germline CDR1 is MDHEN and CDR2 SYDVKM. The CDR3 is 15 residues long. The CDR3 reads CASISAGSRNQPQHF. The DNA for the CDR3 is TGTGCCAGCATAAGTGCAGGGTCCCGCAATCAGCCCCAGCATTTT.

To note about this clonotype: With a much larger clone just one base away, this may be a read error. The chain recombines TRBV5-1 with TRBJ2-7; no clear D gene. V lost 0 bases to trimming and J lost 1 base, with 5 bases between them. Germline V gene lookup returns CDR1 SGHRS and CDR2 YFSETQ. The CDR3 spans 13 residues. This CDR3 is CASSLAESYEQYF. The DNA for the CDR3 is TGCGCCAGCAGCTTGGCAGAGTCCTACGAGCAGTACTTC.